A single sample gave rise to the 9 T cell receptor beta chains below, sequenced in a study of beta chain features in type 1 diabetes. Broader study findings: In every one of the four CD4+ subsets, TCRB CDR3s were moderately but significantly shorter in Type 1 diabetes patients.

No antigen is known for these receptors. Expressed TCRB transcripts were sequenced because the isolated RNA had all been reverse transcribed beforehand. Assay: immunoSEQ multiplex PCR; the TCRdb copy retains only in-frame clones and omits some. The sample lists 600,000 or so clones, about 14% occurring once. The sequenced sample consisted of naive CD4+ T cells from blood. The receptors stem from a man younger than 35 with type 1 diabetes.

There are a few counts of this clone. This chain joins TRBV7-2 and TRBJ2-1; 9 bases map to TRBD1. The CDR3 totals 12 residues. The V gene's germline CDR1 is SGHTA and CDR2 FQGNSA. The V segment lost 3 bases and the J segment 15 bases; nucleotides outside the gene matches: 6. CDR3 region: CASSLRQGDLFF. CDR3 bases: TGTGCCAGCAGCTTGAGACAGGGGGATCTGTTCTTC. Together with reference TRBV7-2 and TRBJ2-1, the CDR3 gives the full variable domain: GAGVSQSPSNKVTEKGKDVELRCDPISGHTALYWYRQSLGQGLEFLIYFQGNSAPDKSGLPSDRFSAERTGGSVSTLTIQRTQQEDSAVYLCASSLRQGDLFFGPGTRLTVL.

V and J are TRBV19 and TRBJ1-1, with D hard to call. The CDR3 runs 13 residues. The V end was cut by 6 bases, the J end by 3 bases, with 11 bases between. CDR1 LNHDA and CDR2 SQIVND come from the germline V gene (reference sequence). CDR3 DNA sequence: TGTGCCAGTAGCGACTCTCGGGACACTGAAGCTTTCTTT. Its translation is CASSDSRDTEAFF.

This clone showed up just a few times. This chain uses TRBV21-1 with TRBJ2-5; the table gives TRBD2 as D, unverified against the DNA. TRBV21-1 is labeled a pseudogene. CDR3 length: 16 residues. Written as DNA, the CDR3 is TGTGCCAGGGACCATTTGAAGGGACTAATCCAAGAGACCCAGTACTTC. Translated: CARDHLKGLIQETQYF.

J is TRBJ2-1 and V is TRBV7-9, with D possibly TRBD2 on 5 matching bases. The CDR3 consists of 17 residues. In germline, CDR1 is SEHNR, CDR2 FQNEAQ (reference sequence). The V end lost 1 base, the J end lost 5 bases, and 18 bases lay between the germline ends. For the CDR3, the DNA is TGTGCCAGCAGCTTAGAAGGGCTGGGCCTAGCAGACAATGAGCAGTTCTTC. Encoded protein: CASSLEGLGLADNEQFF.

CDR3 in DNA: TGCAGTGCTATCAAAACAGATACGCAGTATTTT. Translation gives CSAIKTDTQYF. The chain recombines TRBV20-1 with TRBJ2-3; D unresolved. Looked up from germline, CDR1 is DFQATT and CDR2 is SNEGSKA (reference sequence). The CDR3 contains 11 residues. The germline V and J ends were trimmed by 4 bases and 3 bases, with 5 bases remaining between them.

This chain connects TRBV5-1 to TRBJ2-5; the D call may be TRBD1 or TRBD2 (5 bases each). The CDR3 sequence is 15 residues long. V was shortened by 0 bases and J by 4 bases, with 13 bases between the two germline ends. Germline lookup yields CDR1 SGHRS and CDR2 YFSETQ. CDR3 bases: TGCGCCAGCAGCTTGGAGAGGGGTTACAGAGAGACCCAGTACTTC. It specifies CASSLERGYRETQYF.

The J gene is TRBJ2-7, the V gene TRBV7-2; the D gene is possibly TRBD2 (5 bases). Germline V gene lookup returns CDR1 SGHTA and CDR2 FQGNSA. The CDR3 runs to 14 residues. V lost 7 bases, J lost 0 bases, and 13 bases lay in between. The CDR3 region is CASMGRTSSYEQYF. DNA of the CDR3: TGTGCCAGCATGGGTAGGACTTCCTCCTACGAGCAGTACTTC.

The chain links TRBV29-1 to TRBJ2-1, with 9 bases lining up with TRBD1. Unmatched junction bases numbered 10, after V lost 8 bases and J lost 2 bases. This CDR3 region has 15 residues. Germline assignment: CDR1 SQVTM and CDR2 ANQGSEA. The CDR3 DNA reads as TGCAGCACCCGGGACAGGGTACGGACCTACAATGAGCAGTTCTTC. Translating it yields CSTRDRVRTYNEQFF.

This rearrangement joins TRBV7-3 to TRBJ2-1; possibly TRBD1 or TRBD2 for D (6 bases each). The germline gives CDR1 SGHTA, CDR2 FQGTGA. This CDR3 contains 14 residues. Trimming removed 4 bases at V and 5 bases at J, with 12 bases between. CDR3 bases: TGTGCCAGCAGCTCGCAGGGGAGGAACAATGAGCAGTTCTTC. The encoded protein is CASSSQGRNNEQFF.